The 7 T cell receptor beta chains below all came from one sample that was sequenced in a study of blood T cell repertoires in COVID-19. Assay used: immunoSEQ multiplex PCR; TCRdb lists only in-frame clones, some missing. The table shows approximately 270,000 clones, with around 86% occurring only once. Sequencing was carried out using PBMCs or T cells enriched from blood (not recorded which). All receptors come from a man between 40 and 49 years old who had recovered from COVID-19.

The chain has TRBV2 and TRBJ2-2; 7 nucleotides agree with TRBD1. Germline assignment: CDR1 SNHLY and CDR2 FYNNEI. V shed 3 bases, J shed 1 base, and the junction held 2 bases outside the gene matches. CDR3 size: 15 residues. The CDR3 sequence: CASSERGLNTGELFF. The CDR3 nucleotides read TGTGCCAGCAGTGAGAGGGGGCTGAACACCGGGGAGCTGTTTTTT.

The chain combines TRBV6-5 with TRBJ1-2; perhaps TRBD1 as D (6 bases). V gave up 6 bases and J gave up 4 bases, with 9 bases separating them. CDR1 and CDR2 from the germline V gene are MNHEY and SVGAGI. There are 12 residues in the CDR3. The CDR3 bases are TGTGCCAGCAGGATACAGGGCTATGGCTACACCTTC. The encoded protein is CASRIQGYGYTF.

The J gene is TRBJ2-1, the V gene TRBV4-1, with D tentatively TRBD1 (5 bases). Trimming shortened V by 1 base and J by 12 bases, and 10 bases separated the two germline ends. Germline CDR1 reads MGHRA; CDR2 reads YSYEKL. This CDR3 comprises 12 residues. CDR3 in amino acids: CASSQVGVLQFF. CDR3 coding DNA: TGCGCCAGCAGCCAAGTAGGGGTGTTGCAGTTCTTC.

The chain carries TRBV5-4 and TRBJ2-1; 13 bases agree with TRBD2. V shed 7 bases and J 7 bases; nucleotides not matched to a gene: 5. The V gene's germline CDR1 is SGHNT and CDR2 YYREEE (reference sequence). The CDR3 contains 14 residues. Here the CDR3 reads CASGTSGAWNEQFF. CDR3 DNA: TGTGCCAGCGGGACTAGCGGGGCATGGAATGAGCAGTTCTTC.

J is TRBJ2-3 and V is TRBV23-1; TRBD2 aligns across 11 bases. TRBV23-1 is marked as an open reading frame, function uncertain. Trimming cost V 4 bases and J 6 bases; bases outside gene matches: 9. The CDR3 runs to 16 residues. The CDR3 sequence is CASSPTSGRGGDTQYF. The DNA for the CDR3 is TGCGCCAGCAGTCCAACTAGCGGGAGAGGGGGGGATACGCAGTATTTT.

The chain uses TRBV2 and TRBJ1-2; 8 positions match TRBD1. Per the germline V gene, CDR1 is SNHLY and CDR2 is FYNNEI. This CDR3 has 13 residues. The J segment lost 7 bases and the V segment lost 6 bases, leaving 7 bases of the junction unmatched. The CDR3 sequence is CASRRTGTFGYTF. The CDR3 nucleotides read TGTGCCAGCAGGAGGACAGGGACGTTTGGCTACACCTTC.

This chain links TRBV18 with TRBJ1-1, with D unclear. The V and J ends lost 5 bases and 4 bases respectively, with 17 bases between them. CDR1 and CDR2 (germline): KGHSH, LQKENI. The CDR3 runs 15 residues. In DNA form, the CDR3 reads TGTGCCAGCTCATTCGGGCGGGGAACGGGCACTGAAGCTTTCTTT. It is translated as CASSFGRGTGTEAFF.